The 14 T cell receptor beta chains given below trace back to one sample, sequenced in a study of blood T cell repertoires in COVID-19. The repertoire was sequenced with immunoSEQ multiplex PCR; TCRdb's copy has only in-frame clones and lacks some. The data show roughly 220,000 clones, 84% seen once. Sequencing input: peripheral blood. The receptors stem from a man aged 25 to 40 with active or convalescent COVID-19.

The table lists this clone with a count of one. This chain joins TRBV25-1 and TRBJ1-5, with TRBD1 identical over 7 bases. The CDR3 runs to 15 residues. The trim removed 7 bases at V and 2 bases at J, leaving 8 bases unmatched. CDR1 MGHDK and CDR2 SYGVNS come from the germline V gene. CDR3 sequence reads: CASIRRRGGNQPQHF. In nucleotides, the CDR3 is TGTGCCAGCATCCGTCGCAGGGGGGGCAATCAGCCCCAGCATTTT.

CDR3 in DNA: TGTGCCAGCAGTTACAGCGGGGACTACAATGAGCAGTTCTTC. Its protein is CASSYSGDYNEQFF. The genes are TRBV6-5 and TRBJ2-1; 7 bases line up with TRBD2. Per germline, CDR1 MNHEY and CDR2 SVGAGI. This CDR3 is built from 14 residues. The V gene end was trimmed by 2 bases and the J gene end by 3 bases; junction bases not matched to a gene: 1.

V is TRBV27 and J is TRBJ1-5; D is unclear. Deletions cut 3 bases from V and 9 bases from J, with 12 bases between. Germline V gives CDR1 MNHEY, CDR2 SMNVEV (reference sequence). This CDR3 comprises 13 residues. The CDR3 reads CASSFSSGGPQHF. The CDR3 coding sequence is TGTGCCAGCAGTTTCTCTTCGGGAGGGCCCCAGCATTTT.

The chain recombines TRBV5-3 with TRBJ2-1, with 7 bases fitting TRBD1. TRBV5-3 is an ORF, with its function uncertain. V was clipped by 1 base and J by 9 bases; unmatched bases: 10. The CDR3 is made up of 15 amino acids. In DNA, the CDR3 is TGTGCCAGAAGCTTGAATCTTACAGGGGATGGTGAGCAGTTCTTC. Translation: CARSLNLTGDGEQFF.

The genes are TRBV6-2 or TRBV6-3 and TRBJ2-7; the D gene is possibly TRBD2 (5 bases). V was clipped by 0 bases and J by 3 bases, with 12 bases between them. Germline CDR1 is MNHEY and CDR2 is SVGEGT. This CDR3 spans 15 amino acids. CDR3 nucleotides: TGTGCCAGCAGTTACTCATCGGGATTCAACTACGAGCAGTACTTC. As protein: CASSYSSGFNYEQYF.

The V call is TRBV5-1, the J call TRBJ2-6; 9 nucleotides match TRBD1. CDR1 and CDR2 (germline): SGHRS, YFSETQ. The length of the CDR3 is 18 residues. V was pared by 4 bases and J by 2 bases, with 10 bases of the junction left unmatched. As DNA, the CDR3 is TGCGCCAGCAGCCCGCTACAGGGGGCACCTACTGGGGCCAACGTCCTGACTTTC. It codes for CASSPLQGAPTGANVLTF.

The chain recombines TRBV29-1 with TRBJ2-1, with D tentatively TRBD2 (7 bases). Germline values: CDR1 SQVTM, CDR2 ANQGSEA. The CDR3 is 16 residues long. Trimming shortened V by 3 bases and J by 0 bases, and 15 bases separated the two germline ends. The CDR3, as DNA: TGCAGCGTTGAGGGGGAGGGGGGAGGCTCCTACAATGAGCAGTTCTTC. Translating gives CSVEGEGGGSYNEQFF.

This clone was counted at least ten times. V and J are TRBV9 and TRBJ2-1; D is undetermined. Germline V gene data show CDR1 as SGDLS and CDR2 as YYNGEE. This CDR3 has 13 residues. V was pared by 7 bases and J by 5 bases, with 13 bases between. The CDR3 loop is CASGAPSDNEQFF. In DNA form, the CDR3 reads TGTGCCAGCGGCGCCCCTTCGGACAATGAGCAGTTCTTC.

The chain combines TRBV4-2 with TRBJ2-1, with 11 bases lining up with TRBD2. V gave up 4 bases and J gave up 4 bases; unmatched junction bases: 3. The germline V gene encodes CDR1 LGHNA and CDR2 YNFKEQ. The length of the CDR3 is 15 residues. For the CDR3, the DNA is TGTGCCAGCAGCCCACTAGCGGGGGATTACAATGAGCAGTTCTTC. Translated, it gives CASSPLAGDYNEQFF.

V is TRBV5-1 and J is TRBJ2-7, with 11 bases fitting TRBD2. The junction had 3 bases not matched to a gene; V was cut back by 4 bases and J by 3 bases. CDR1 SGHRS and CDR2 YFSETQ come from the germline V gene. This CDR3 comprises 14 residues. This CDR3 reads CASSPGTSGYEQYF. Here the CDR3 DNA reads TGCGCCAGCAGCCCCGGGACTAGCGGCTACGAGCAGTACTTC.

The V gene is TRBV29-1, the J gene TRBJ1-2; 7 bases fit TRBD1. With V trimmed by 5 bases and J by 0 bases, 18 bases remained unmatched. CDR3 length equals 18 residues. Germline CDR1 and CDR2: SQVTM and ANQGSEA. The CDR3 coding sequence is TGCAGCGTTCCAGAACTAGACAGGGAGTCCTTTCCTAACTATGGCTACACCTTC. It encodes CSVPELDRESFPNYGYTF.

This chain joins TRBV5-6 and TRBJ2-2, with D unclear. This CDR3 has 15 residues. Trimming removed 0 bases from V and 7 bases from J, with 13 bases in between. CDR1 SGHDT and CDR2 YYEEEE come from the germline V gene. CDR3 DNA: TGTGCCAGCAGCTTGGCGCTGGAGACCGGCGGGGAGCTGTTTTTT. Its protein product is CASSLALETGGELFF.

The chain has TRBV27 and TRBJ2-1, with 10 bases lining up with TRBD1. The CDR3 runs to 13 residues. V dropped 3 bases and J dropped 11; count of bases not matched to a gene: 4. Looked up from germline, CDR1 is MNHEY and CDR2 is SMNVEV (reference sequence). As DNA, the CDR3 is TGTGCCAGCAGTTTGGGACAGGGGTCTCAGCAGTTCTTC. It yields the protein CASSLGQGSQQFF.

This clone has ten or more counts. The chain is built from TRBV15 and TRBJ1-5; D possibly corresponds to TRBD1 (6 bases). The V and J ends lost 0 bases and 0 bases respectively, with 12 bases between them. The germline V gene has CDR1 LNHNV and CDR2 YYDKDF (reference sequence). The CDR3 is 17 residues long. The CDR3 region is CATSRDWTVLSNQPQHF. The CDR3, as DNA: TGTGCCACCAGCAGAGATTGGACAGTACTTAGCAATCAGCCCCAGCATTTT.